Following are 17 T cell receptor beta chains from one sample sequenced in a study of control samples from healthy donors and cancer patients. The method was immunoSEQ multiplex PCR; TCRdb's version includes in-frame clones alone and lacks a portion of them. The table records approximately 90,000 clones, 85% of them present only once. The specimen sequenced was blood. These receptors were obtained from a man aged 25 to 40 in good health.

The chain couples TRBV2 to TRBJ2-2; D uncertain. Germline V CDR1 and CDR2: SNHLY, FYNNEI. Between the trimmed V and J ends, which lost 1 base and 0 bases, there was a span of 6 bases. The CDR3 has 15 residues. CDR3 protein: CASSEVLANTGELFF. For the CDR3, the DNA is TGTGCCAGCAGTGAAGTTCTAGCGAACACCGGGGAGCTGTTTTTT.

The J gene is TRBJ1-6, the V gene TRBV12-3 or TRBV12-4, with D unresolved. This CDR3 contains 13 residues. V gave up 6 bases and J gave up 4 bases, with 7 bases separating them. CDR3 amino acids: CASRDKYNSPLHF. CDR3 DNA sequence: TGTGCCAGCAGAGACAAGTATAATTCACCCCTCCACTTT.

The rearrangement joins TRBV28 to TRBJ2-7, with D possibly being TRBD1 (7 bases). The CDR3 has 13 residues. V was cut by 10 bases and J by 4 bases, with 17 bases left in between. Germline V gives CDR1 MDHEN, CDR2 SYDVKM. The CDR3 loop is CATQGGRAYEQYF. The DNA for the CDR3 is TGTGCCACCCAGGGGGGTAGAGCGTACGAGCAGTACTTC. Together with reference TRBV28 and TRBJ2-7, the CDR3 gives the full variable domain: DVKVTQSSRYLVKRTGEKVFLECVQDMDHENMFWYRQDPGLGLRLIYFSYDVKMKEKGDIPEGYSVSREKKERFSLILESASTNQTSMYLCATQGGRAYEQYFGPGTRLTVT.

V gene TRBV29-1 combines with J gene TRBJ2-1, with D hard to call. The CDR3 spans 14 residues. V gave up 0 bases and J gave up 10 bases, with 16 bases separating them. The germline V gene has CDR1 SQVTM and CDR2 ANQGSEA. The CDR3 DNA reads TGCAGCGTTGAAGACAGGACGTCGGCTGGAGAGCAGTTCTTC. As protein: CSVEDRTSAGEQFF.

The chain is built from TRBV7-3 and TRBJ1-1, with 12 bases fitting TRBD1. Germline CDR1 SGHTA, CDR2 FQGTGA. V lost 2 bases and J lost 2; bases outside the gene matches: 3. This CDR3 is 16 amino acids long. The CDR3: CASSLRGQGANTEAFF. The CDR3 region has the DNA TGTGCCAGCAGCTTACGGGGACAGGGGGCAAACACTGAAGCTTTCTTT.

The rearrangement links TRBV3-1 (or the pseudogene TRBV3-2) to TRBJ1-2, with 7 nucleotides matching TRBD1. V lost 1 base to trimming and J lost 8 bases; unmatched junction nucleotides: 7. CDR1 is LGHDT and CDR2 is YNNKEL in the germline V gene (reference sequence). The CDR3 sequence is 14 residues long. The CDR3 sequence is CASSQVGGGGGYTF. Here the CDR3 DNA reads TGTGCCAGCAGCCAAGTCGGAGGGGGCGGAGGCTACACCTTC.

V and J are TRBV2 and TRBJ2-1, with 8 bases fitting TRBD1. V lost 4 bases, J lost 2 bases, and 1 base stayed unmatched. The CDR3 is made up of 14 amino acids. Germline assignment: CDR1 SNHLY and CDR2 FYNNEI. CDR3 region: CASSAGQAYNEQFF. The DNA of the CDR3 is TGTGCCAGCAGTGCGGGACAGGCCTACAATGAGCAGTTCTTC. Based on the CDR3 plus reference TRBV2 and TRBJ2-1, the full variable domain is EPEVTQTPSHQVTQMGQEVILRCVPISNHLYFYWYRQILGQKVEFLVSFYNNEISEKSEIFDDQFSVERPDGSNFTLKIRSTKLEDSAMYFCASSAGQAYNEQFFGPGTRLTVL.

The chain joins TRBV7-2 to TRBJ2-2, with D hard to call. The V and J ends lost 0 bases and 6 bases respectively, with 8 bases between them. CDR1 SGHTA and CDR2 FQGNSA come from the germline V gene. The CDR3 is made up of 14 amino acids. Here the CDR3 DNA reads TGTGCCAGCAGCTTAGCGCTCGGTCCCGGGGAGCTGTTTTTT. Its protein is CASSLALGPGELFF.

The J gene is TRBJ2-1, the V gene TRBV11-2, with D possibly being TRBD1 or TRBD2 (6 bases each). Deletions cut 8 bases from V and 8 bases from J, with 25 bases between. Germline CDR1 SGHAT, CDR2 FQNNGV. The CDR3 runs to 16 residues. Here the CDR3 DNA reads TGTGCCAGCCTTCTAGAGTCTTACGGGGGCTGGCATGAGCAGTTCTTC. Amino acids: CASLLESYGGWHEQFF.

The chain couples TRBV19 to TRBJ2-2; D not certain. Trimming removed 3 bases at V and 6 bases at J, with 8 bases between. This CDR3 has 13 amino acids. Looked up from germline, CDR1 is LNHDA and CDR2 is SQIVND (reference sequence). The CDR3 DNA is TGTGCCAGTAGTATGGCCTCTGCCGGGGAGCTGTTTTTT. Amino acids: CASSMASAGELFF.

The chain carries TRBV18 and TRBJ1-2, with 7 nucleotides matching TRBD1. The CDR3 is 16 amino acids. Germline CDR1 KGHSH, CDR2 LQKENI. Trimming removed 6 bases from V and 2 bases from J; junction bases left unmatched: 12. Here the CDR3 DNA reads TGTGCCAGCTCCCTTTCCCCCGGGACAGTCAACTATGGCTACACCTTC. Amino acid sequence: CASSLSPGTVNYGYTF.

The V call is TRBV4-1, the J call TRBJ1-2, with D possibly matching TRBD1 (6 bases). Germline V gene data show CDR1 as MGHRA and CDR2 as YSYEKL. Trimming cost V 0 bases and J 2 bases, with 10 bases left between them. CDR3 length: 15 amino acids. CDR3 sequence reads: CASSQEQGSNYGYTF. The CDR3, as DNA: TGCGCCAGCAGCCAAGAACAGGGATCGAACTATGGCTACACCTTC.

The chain joins TRBV7-3 to TRBJ2-6; 8 bases are shared with TRBD1. The trim removed 5 bases at V and 0 bases at J, leaving 6 bases unmatched. The CDR3 spans 17 residues. The germline CDR1 and CDR2 sequences are SGHTA and FQGTGA. The CDR3 DNA is TGTGCCAGCAGCCCAAATACAGGGGGCTCTGGGGCCAACGTCCTGACTTTC. The encoded protein is CASSPNTGGSGANVLTF. Supplemented by reference TRBV7-3 and TRBJ2-6, the full variable domain reads GAGVSQTPSNKVTEKGKYVELRCDPISGHTALYWYRQSLGQGPEFLIYFQGTGAADDSGLPNDRFFAVRPEGSVSTLKIQRTERGDSAVYLCASSPNTGGSGANVLTFGAGSRLTVL.

This rearrangement joins TRBV6-5 to TRBJ2-3; D unclear. Per germline, CDR1 MNHEY and CDR2 SVGAGI. V dropped 5 bases and J dropped 5 bases, with 5 bases sitting between them. The CDR3 runs 11 residues. The CDR3 DNA sequence: TGTGCCAGCAGTACGGAAGATACGCAGTATTTT. Translation gives CASSTEDTQYF.

The gene calls are TRBV4-2 and TRBJ2-3, with 9 bases that match TRBD2. The CDR3 has 16 residues. The germline CDR1 and CDR2 sequences are LGHNA and YNFKEQ. The junction had 4 bases not matched to a gene; V was cut back by 3 bases and J by 0 bases. CDR3 nucleotides: TGTGCCAGCAGCCAGGATAGCGGGGGCAGCACAGATACGCAGTATTTT. This translates into CASSQDSGGSTDTQYF.

V gene TRBV6-6 combines with J gene TRBJ1-5; tentative D call: TRBD1 (6 bases). V gave up 4 bases and J gave up 0 bases, with 10 bases separating them. There are 15 residues in the CDR3. CDR1 MNHNY and CDR2 SVGAGI come from the germline V gene (reference sequence). CDR3 DNA sequence: TGTGCCAGCAGTTTCTTACAGGGTAGCAATCAGCCCCAGCATTTT. This translates into CASSFLQGSNQPQHF.

This chain's CDR3 is CASSLVTGGEQYF. The CDR3 DNA sequence: TGTGCCAGCAGCTTAGTGACGGGCGGCGAGCAGTACTTC. The chain uses TRBV11-1 and TRBJ2-7; no reliable D call. Germline V gene data show CDR1 as SGHAT and CDR2 as FQDESV (reference sequence). The CDR3 has 13 amino acids. With 1 base removed from V and 6 bases from J, the gap between germline ends came to 10 bases.